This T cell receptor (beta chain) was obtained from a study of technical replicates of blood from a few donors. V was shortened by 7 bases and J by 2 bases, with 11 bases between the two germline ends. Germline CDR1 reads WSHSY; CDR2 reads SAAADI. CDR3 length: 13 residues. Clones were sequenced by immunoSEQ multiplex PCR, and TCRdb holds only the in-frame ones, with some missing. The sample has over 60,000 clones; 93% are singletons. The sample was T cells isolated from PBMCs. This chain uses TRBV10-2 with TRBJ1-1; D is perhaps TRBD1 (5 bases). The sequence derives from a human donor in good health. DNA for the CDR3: TGCGCCAGCACGGCAGGGATTAACACTGAAGCTTTCTTT. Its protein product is CASTAGINTEAFF.